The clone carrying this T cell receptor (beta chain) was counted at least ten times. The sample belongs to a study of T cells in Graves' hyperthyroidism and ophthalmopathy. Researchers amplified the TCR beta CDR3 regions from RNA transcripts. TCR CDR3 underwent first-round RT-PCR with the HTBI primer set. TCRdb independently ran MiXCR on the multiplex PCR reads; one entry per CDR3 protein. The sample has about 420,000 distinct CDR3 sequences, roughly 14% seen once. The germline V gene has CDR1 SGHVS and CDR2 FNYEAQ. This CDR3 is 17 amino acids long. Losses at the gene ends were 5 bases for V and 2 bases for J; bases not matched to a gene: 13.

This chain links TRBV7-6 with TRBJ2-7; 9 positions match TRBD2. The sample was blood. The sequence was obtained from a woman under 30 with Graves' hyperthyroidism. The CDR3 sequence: CASSPRVIAGVTYEQYF. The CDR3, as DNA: TGTGCCAGCAGCCCCCGAGTCATAGCGGGGGTCACCTACGAGCAGTACTTC.